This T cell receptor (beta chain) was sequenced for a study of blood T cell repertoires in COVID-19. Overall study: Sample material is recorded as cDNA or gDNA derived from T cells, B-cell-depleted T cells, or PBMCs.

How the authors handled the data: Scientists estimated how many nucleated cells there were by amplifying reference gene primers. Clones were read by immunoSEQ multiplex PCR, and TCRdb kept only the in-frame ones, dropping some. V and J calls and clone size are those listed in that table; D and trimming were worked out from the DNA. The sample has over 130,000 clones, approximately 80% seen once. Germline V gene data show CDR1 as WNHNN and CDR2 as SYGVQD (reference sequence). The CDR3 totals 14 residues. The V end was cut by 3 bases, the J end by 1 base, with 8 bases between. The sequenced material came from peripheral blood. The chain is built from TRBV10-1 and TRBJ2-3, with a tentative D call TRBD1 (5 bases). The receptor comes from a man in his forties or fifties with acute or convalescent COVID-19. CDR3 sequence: CASSDTRGTDTQYF. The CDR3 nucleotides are TGCGCCAGCAGTGATACCAGGGGCACAGATACGCAGTATTTT.